These 21 T cell receptor beta chains share one sample of origin, sequenced in a study of cytomegalovirus exposure and HLA in healthy donors. Assay used: immunoSEQ multiplex PCR; TCRdb lists only in-frame clones, some missing. The table has around 200,000 clones, approximately 86% seen once. The specimen was PBMCs. The receptors originated from a young woman in good health and CMV-seronegative.

The chain has TRBV6-5 and TRBJ2-3; a possible D gene is TRBD2 (6 bases). Trimming left V 0 bases short and J 5 bases short, with 9 bases between. CDR1 and CDR2 (germline): MNHEY, SVGAGI. This CDR3 is 14 amino acids long. In DNA, the CDR3 is TGTGCCAGCAGTTACTCCGGGGGAGTAGATACGCAGTATTTT. It is translated as CASSYSGGVDTQYF.

The chain is built from TRBV7-9 and TRBJ2-1; 8 bases map to TRBD2. The CDR3 runs to 19 residues. The ends lost 6 bases at V and 2 bases at J; junction bases unmatched: 18. Germline V gives CDR1 SEHNR, CDR2 FQNEAQ (reference sequence). CDR3 sequence reads: CASRDTSGIDLVAYNEQFF. As DNA, the CDR3 is TGTGCCAGCAGGGATACTAGCGGCATCGATCTGGTTGCCTACAATGAGCAGTTCTTC.

Written as DNA, the CDR3 is TGTGCCAGCAGTTTAAACAGGGGGTTTACTGAAAAACTGTTTTTT. It yields the protein CASSLNRGFTEKLFF. The chain joins TRBV28 to TRBJ1-4; TRBD1 aligns across 8 bases. CDR1 and CDR2 (germline): MDHEN, SYDVKM. This CDR3 is 15 amino acids long. Germline trimming cut 2 bases from V and 7 bases from J; bases unmatched to any gene: 6.

The V and J genes are TRBV6-6 and TRBJ2-3; 9 bases are a match to TRBD2. Trimming cost V 2 bases and J 6 bases; bases outside gene matches: 3. This CDR3 is built from 14 residues. Germline values: CDR1 MNHNY, CDR2 SVGAGI (reference sequence). The CDR3 here is CASSYAGGRDTQYF. The CDR3 nucleotides are TGTGCCAGCAGTTACGCGGGAGGGCGGGATACGCAGTATTTT.

This sequence joins TRBV5-4 and TRBJ1-5, with D possibly being TRBD1 (6 bases). V was cut by 4 bases and J by 3 bases, with 14 bases left in between. Germline CDR1 and CDR2: SGHNT and YYREEE (reference sequence). The CDR3 totals 15 residues. CDR3 DNA sequence: TGTGCCAGCAGCCGTGGACAGCTCCTCAATCAGCCCCAGCATTTT. Translating it yields CASSRGQLLNQPQHF.

The chain recombines TRBV10-3 with TRBJ1-2; D ambiguous. Germline lookup yields CDR1 ENHRY and CDR2 SYGVKD. There are 14 residues in the CDR3. V lost 6 bases, J lost 6 bases, and 17 bases lay in between. CDR3 region: CAISSTRRADGYTF. The CDR3 region has the DNA TGTGCCATCAGCTCCACTCGGCGGGCGGATGGCTACACCTTC.

V gene TRBV2 combines with J gene TRBJ1-4, with unresolved D. This CDR3 contains 15 residues. Germline V CDR1 and CDR2: SNHLY, FYNNEI. V lost 7 bases, J lost 2 bases, and 14 bases lay in between. The CDR3 DNA follows: TGTGCCAGCACCTTCGGACGAGGGACTAATGAAAAACTGTTTTTT. Protein sequence: CASTFGRGTNEKLFF.

This clone was counted a single time. V is TRBV28 and J is TRBJ2-5; 10 nucleotides match TRBD1. The length of the CDR3 is 18 residues. The ends lost 2 bases at V and 4 bases at J; junction bases unmatched: 13. Germline assignment: CDR1 MDHEN and CDR2 SYDVKM. The CDR3 bases are TGTGCCAGCAGTTTACTGGGGGATATTGACAGGGGGCTAGAGACCCAGTACTTC. Protein: CASSLLGDIDRGLETQYF.

On this clone: The sample carries other DNA sequences with the same CDR3. The chain uses TRBV28 and TRBJ2-7; D remains unclear. The CDR3 has 12 amino acids. V shed 5 bases and J shed 3 bases, with 8 bases lying between them. CDR1 is MDHEN, CDR2 SYDVKM, per germline. DNA for the CDR3: TGTGCCAGCAGTCTTTCTTTCTACGAGCAGTACTTC. This sequence encodes CASSLSFYEQYF. Using reference TRBV28 and TRBJ2-7 for the parts outside the CDR3, the full variable domain is DVKVTQSSRYLVKRTGEKVFLECVQDMDHENMFWYRQDPGLGLRLIYFSYDVKMKEKGDIPEGYSVSREKKERFSLILESASTNQTSMYLCASSLSFYEQYFGPGTRLTVT.

The chain is built from TRBV9 and TRBJ2-7; a possible D gene is TRBD2 (6 bases). Germline V CDR1 and CDR2: SGDLS, YYNGEE. V lost 0 bases and J lost 2, with 15 bases in between. The CDR3 is made up of 16 amino acids. The CDR3 loop is CASSVAGDSPPYEQYF. The CDR3 coding sequence is TGTGCCAGCAGCGTAGCGGGGGACTCGCCTCCCTACGAGCAGTACTTC. Complete variable domain (other parts from reference TRBV9 and TRBJ2-7): DSGVTQTPKHLITATGQRVTLRCSPRSGDLSVYWYQQSLDQGLQFLIQYYNGEERAKGNILERFSAQQFPDLHSELNLSSLELGDSALYFCASSVAGDSPPYEQYFGPGTRLTVT.

The chain carries TRBV2 and TRBJ2-1; TRBD2 agrees at 11 bases. The CDR3 loop spans 14 amino acids. The V and J ends lost 8 bases and 7 bases, in that order; junction bases with no gene match: 7. Germline V gene sequence: CDR1 SNHLY, CDR2 FYNNEI. The CDR3 spells CASVTSGKGNEQFF. The CDR3 DNA follows: TGTGCCAGCGTGACTAGCGGGAAAGGAAATGAGCAGTTCTTC. The full variable domain, in which reference TRBV2 and TRBJ2-1 provide the parts outside the CDR3, is EPEVTQTPSHQVTQMGQEVILRCVPISNHLYFYWYRQILGQKVEFLVSFYNNEISEKSEIFDDQFSVERPDGSNFTLKIRSTKLEDSAMYFCASVTSGKGNEQFFGPGTRLTVL.

The chain combines TRBV7-2 with TRBJ2-7, with D maybe TRBD2 (6 bases). The V and J ends lost 2 bases and 7 bases respectively, with 15 bases between them. This CDR3 spans 14 amino acids. Germline V gene sequence: CDR1 SGHTA, CDR2 FQGNSA. CDR3 DNA sequence: TGTGCCAGCAGCTTATCTAGCGCACAAGGGGAGCAGTACTTC. Amino acid sequence: CASSLSSAQGEQYF.

The J gene is TRBJ2-7, the V gene TRBV9; the D gene is possibly TRBD1 (5 bases). CDR3 length equals 13 residues. Germline lookup yields CDR1 SGDLS and CDR2 YYNGEE. V dropped 0 bases and J dropped 6 bases, with 10 bases sitting between them. For the CDR3, the DNA is TGTGCCAGCAGCGTAGGACAGTACAGCGAGCAGTACTTC. Its translation: CASSVGQYSEQYF.

CDR3 protein: CAIGTSGKLPDTQYF. As DNA, the CDR3 is TGTGCCATCGGGACTAGCGGGAAGCTCCCGGATACGCAGTATTTT. The chain joins TRBV28 to TRBJ2-3; the match to TRBD2 covers 13 bases. The CDR3 sequence is 15 residues long. V shed 10 bases and J 6 bases; nucleotides not matched to a gene: 10. The germline CDR1 and CDR2 sequences are MDHEN and SYDVKM.

The V and J genes are TRBV28 and TRBJ2-6, with 11 bases that match TRBD1. After removal of 1 base from V and 5 bases from J, the junction contained 4 bases not matched to a gene. CDR3 length equals 17 residues. Germline CDR1 is MDHEN and CDR2 is SYDVKM. CDR3 protein: CASSLLGQGVRANVLTF. In DNA, the CDR3 is TGTGCCAGCAGTTTATTGGGACAGGGGGTTAGGGCCAACGTCCTGACTTTC.

The chain joins TRBV2 to TRBJ1-4; D uncertain. Trimming removed 8 bases from V and 8 bases from J, with 15 bases in between. Germline-derived CDR1 and CDR2 are SNHLY and FYNNEI. The CDR3 is 13 residues long. The CDR3 coding sequence is TGTGCCAGCCGCCTCGGGGTAGTCGAAAAACTGTTTTTT. Residues: CASRLGVVEKLFF.

The V and J genes are TRBV6-6 and TRBJ2-7; D not resolved. The V gene's germline CDR1 is MNHNY and CDR2 SVGAGI (reference sequence). The V gene lost 5 bases and the J gene lost 0 bases, with 8 bases spanning the gap. The length of the CDR3 is 13 residues. CDR3 sequence (DNA): TGTGCCAGCAGTGCAAGGAGCTCCTACGAGCAGTACTTC. Amino acid sequence: CASSARSSYEQYF.

The genes are TRBV18 and TRBJ1-1; D is unresolved. CDR1 and CDR2 (germline): KGHSH, LQKENI. V lost 6 bases and J 4 bases, leaving 24 bases between the germline ends. The CDR3 has 17 residues. CDR3 nucleotides: TGTGCCAGCTCTTTCAGACAAGGTGGTACGTATGGCACTGAAGCTTTCTTT. Protein: CASSFRQGGTYGTEAFF. Together with reference TRBV18 and TRBJ1-1, the CDR3 gives the full variable domain: NAGVMQNPRHLVRRRGQEARLRCSPMKGHSHVYWYRQLPEEGLKFMVYLQKENIIDESGMPKERFSAEFPKEGPSILRIQQVVRGDSAAYFCASSFRQGGTYGTEAFFGQGTRLTVV.

This chain links TRBV13 with TRBJ2-7; 13 bases line up with TRBD2. This CDR3 region has 17 residues. Germline trimming cut 5 bases from V and 3 bases from J; bases unmatched to any gene: 10. Looked up from germline, CDR1 is PRHDT and CDR2 is FYEKMQ (reference sequence). The CDR3 bases are TGTGCCAGCAGCACCTACGGACTAGCGGGAGAGGGCTACGAGCAGTACTTC. Translating gives CASSTYGLAGEGYEQYF.

The chain links TRBV6-5 to TRBJ2-1, with 11 bases identical to TRBD2. From germline, CDR1 is MNHEY and CDR2 SVGAGI. This CDR3 has 15 amino acids. With 4 bases clipped from V and 5 bases from J, the junction kept 4 bases outside the gene matches. CDR3 sequence reads: CASSWTSGPNNEQFF. CDR3 nucleotides: TGTGCCAGCAGTTGGACTAGCGGGCCCAACAATGAGCAGTTCTTC.

This clone was detected once. The chain couples TRBV25-1 to TRBJ2-1; no clear D. Trimming shortened V by 2 bases and J by 2 bases, and 13 bases separated the two germline ends. This CDR3 is built from 16 residues. Per the germline V gene, CDR1 is MGHDK and CDR2 is SYGVNS. CDR3 region: CASSEEVASTYNEQFF. The CDR3 region has the DNA TGTGCCAGCAGTGAAGAGGTGGCGTCAACCTACAATGAGCAGTTCTTC.